Reported below is one TCR beta chain. This clonotype has a handful of counts. Its cognate antigen has yet to be identified. Base qualities are not recorded, but no much larger clone differs from it by a single base. Taken from cysteine to phenylalanine, the CDR3 has 14 residues. Just CDR3 DNA is preserved here, 42 bases in frame from base 1. From V the trimming removes 6 bases and from J it removes 7 bases, while the gene matches leave 9 bases of the junction unaccounted for. The germline V gene encodes CDR1 DFQATT and CDR2 SNEGSKA (reference sequence). The listed sequencing device is Illumina NovaSeq 6000. cDNA libraries for TCRalpha and TCRbeta were prepared by 5'RACE using constant-segment primers, with sample barcodes and unique molecular identifiers added. RNA was extracted from every sample with Trizol reagent. The libraries were amplified in two PCR steps, and the second step added a second sample barcode and Illumina TruSeq adapters. Libraries were sequenced on an Illumina NovaSeq with 2 x 150 bp paired-end reads. Regarding the original processing steps: Reads were demultiplexed and collapsed into UMI-guided consensus sequences with migec v1.2.7. Using mixcr v2.1.11, UMI consensuses were aligned to TRA and TRB V and J templates and then assembled into clonotypes. Clonotypes were classified as expanded or contracted when called significant by both edgeR and NoisET, with noise models trained on biological replicates. edgeR calls used a false discovery rate-adjusted p below 0.01 and a log2 fold-change threshold of 1. As an exploratory analysis of dynamics, max-normalized trajectories of the 1000 most abundant clonotypes were examined by PCA with hierarchical clustering. Separately sequenced CD4+ and CD8+ repertoires were used to assign the CD4 or CD8 phenotype of responding clones. The public reads were reprocessed in TCRdb via fastp at Q25 and MiXCR, keeping in-frame beta chains. Each CDR3 protein appears once, grouped with its most common genes and DNA. The V and J calls shown here were made by TCRdb, not taken from the authors' results. This sample is represented by 100,000 to 150,000 distinct CDR3 sequences; approximately 17% of them were singletons. The ten largest make up 4.5% to 5.5% of the sample.

Ficoll-Paque density gradient centrifugation was used to isolate PBMCs. The sample originates from a study of T-cell memory formation after mild COVID-19 (TCRdb year 2021). At the level of the whole study: TCR sequence clusters from the two donors were largely donor specific. In a couple of donors, T-cell clones that expanded and contracted after mild COVID-19 were tracked by sequencing TCRalpha and TCRbeta repertoires over time. Two young, previously healthy adult volunteers, one female and one male, were included in the cohort.

The paper as a whole reports these results and caveats: SARS-CoV-2 specificity of the second-wave clones peaking on day 37 was not confirmed. Some responding clones were detected in pre-infection memory, which suggested that pre-existing cross-reactive memory T cells had joined the SARS-CoV-2 response. Contracting CD4+ clones appeared mostly in the CM and EM memory subsets, whereas CD8+ clones were enriched in EMRA. From day 15 to 85, contracting clones showed balanced CD4/CD8 phenotypes, whereas a second wave of clones that expanded from day 15 to 37 leaned towards CD4+. The study included only two mild cases, and larger cohorts that include severe cases with pre-infection samples were judged to be necessary.

The receptor was derived from a young man who had mild COVID-19 (a few samples of this study predate the infection). The sample titles of this study are shuffled in the database, so cell type and time point are left out; the donor was told from shared clones. The rearranged chain carries TRBV20-1 and TRBJ1-6; 7 of the junction bases match TRBD1. The sequenced material came from PBMCs or a T cell subset sorted from them (not recorded which). The DNA sequence follows: TGCAGTGCACCTCAGACAGGGATAAATTCACCCCTCCACTTT. It encodes CSAPQTGINSPLHF.